This T cell receptor (beta chain) appears in the sequencing data of a study of PD-1 blockade in classical Hodgkin lymphoma. For the study at large: The patients were dosed with nivolumab 3 mg/kg, infused intravenously every 2 weeks.

Per the germline V gene, CDR1 is MNHEY and CDR2 is SVGAGI. The CDR3 is made up of 13 amino acids. Trimming shortened V by 5 bases and J by 5 bases, and 12 bases separated the two germline ends. Only in-frame clones appear in the TCRdb table, and some are missing; sequencing was by immunoSEQ multiplex PCR. Of around 50,000 clones in the sample, about 75% were seen once. Time point indicated: cycle 4 day 1 (C4D1), after five to seven weeks of nivolumab. No patient escaped relapse after autologous stem cell transplantation, and brentuximab vedotin exposure varied. Classification of best responses gave complete response, partial response or progressive disease.

The sequenced sample was peripheral blood mononuclear cells (PBMCs), obtained before the fourth cycle of nivolumab. The clonotype comes from a human donor with classical Hodgkin lymphoma. This chain links TRBV6-5 with TRBJ1-2; TRBD1 is a possible D gene (5 bases). In DNA, the CDR3 is TGTGCCAGCAGTGAAGTACAGGAGTATGGCTACACCTTC. Residues: CASSEVQEYGYTF.